This T cell receptor beta chain was recovered during a study of molecular identifiers for immune sequencing clone quantification. For bulk TCR libraries, previously described methods and listed TCR primers were used. MiXCR, applied by TCRdb to the PCR reads, yields one record per CDR3 protein. This repertoire shows over 550,000 distinct CDR3 sequences, about 25% found once; its top ten account for 0.7% to 0.95%. V shed 6 bases and J 9 bases; nucleotides not matched to a gene: 9. The CDR3 consists of 13 residues. Per the germline V gene, CDR1 is DFQATT and CDR2 is SNEGSKA (reference sequence). Using a CD8+CD4-CCR7+CD45RA+ phenotype, naive CD8 T cells were sorted. Many counts were recorded for this clonotype.

This sequence was found in a human donor in good health. Some libraries in this study had Jurkat cell RNA spiked in. The specimen sequenced was naive CD8+ T cells from blood, with Jurkat cell RNA spiked in. Sample subset: FACS-sorted CD8+CD4-CCR7+CD45RA+ naive T cells. V and J are TRBV20-1 and TRBJ2-4; 9 nucleotides match TRBD1. The CDR3 protein is CSAIMGQGTIQYF. In DNA, the CDR3 is TGCAGTGCCATCATGGGACAGGGCACCATTCAGTACTTC.